Below are 9 T cell receptor beta chains sequenced from a single sample in a study of OX40 agonist ivuxolimab in advanced cancers. This table comes from immunoSEQ multiplex PCR, and its TCRdb copy is limited to in-frame clones, with some not included. The sample shows tens of thousands of clones, 65% to 80% of them seen only once. This specimen was CD4+ or CD8+ T cells sorted from blood, taken in a trial of the OX40 agonist ivuxolimab. Source of these receptors: an adult with an advanced solid tumor such as melanoma, head and neck, liver or kidney cancer.

This chain connects TRBV7-9 to TRBJ1-6; a possible D gene is TRBD1 (5 bases). The CDR3 is made up of 13 amino acids. The germline V and J ends were trimmed by 3 bases and 9 bases, with 9 bases remaining between them. Germline V gives CDR1 SEHNR, CDR2 FQNEAQ (reference sequence). The CDR3 region has the DNA TGTGCCAGCAGCTTTTCAAGGGGTTCACCCCTCCACTTT. It specifies CASSFSRGSPLHF.

CDR3 residues: CASSLGVDRTNYGYTF. The DNA for the CDR3 is TGTGCCAGCAGCTTGGGGGTGGACAGAACTAACTATGGCTACACCTTC. This chain connects TRBV5-6 to TRBJ1-2, with D possibly TRBD1 on 6 matching bases. V was shortened by 0 bases and J by 0 bases, with 12 bases between the two germline ends. This CDR3 is 16 amino acids long. Germline V CDR1 and CDR2: SGHDT, YYEEEE.

CDR3 sequence: CASNDGGDTGELFF. Written as DNA, the CDR3 is TGTGCCAGCAACGACGGCGGAGACACCGGGGAGCTGTTTTTT. The V gene is TRBV7-3, the J gene TRBJ2-2; no clear D. Deletions cut 7 bases from V and 3 bases from J, with 12 bases between. The CDR3 loop spans 14 amino acids. Germline V gene data show CDR1 as SGHTA and CDR2 as FQGTGA.

Of note for this clone: Distinct nucleotide sequences in the sample also encode this CDR3. The chain employs TRBV5-1 and TRBJ2-1, with 7 nucleotides matching TRBD2. J lost 7 bases, V lost 0 bases, and 1 base had no gene match. There are 13 residues in the CDR3. The V gene's germline CDR1 is SGHRS and CDR2 YFSETQ. The CDR3 is CASSLGTSNEQFF. As DNA, the CDR3 is TGCGCCAGCAGCTTGGGGACTAGTAATGAGCAGTTCTTC.

The genes are TRBV12-5 and TRBJ1-6; D remains unclear. The CDR3 runs 13 residues. CDR1 is LGHNT, CDR2 FRNRAP, per germline. V lost 6 bases to trimming and J lost 7 bases, with 10 bases between them. CDR3 in DNA: TGTGCTAGTGGAGGGAGCTTAAATTCACCCCTCCACTTT. It yields the protein CASGGSLNSPLHF.

This chain uses TRBV29-1 with TRBJ1-1; the D is unclear. In germline, CDR1 is SQVTM, CDR2 ANQGSEA. The CDR3 is 10 amino acids. V lost 4 bases to trimming and J lost 3 bases, with 3 bases between them. In DNA, the CDR3 is TGCAGCGTTGGGGACACTGAAGCTTTCTTT. This sequence encodes CSVGDTEAFF.

The J gene is TRBJ2-1, the V gene TRBV7-2; the D is unclear. V shed 0 bases and J shed 3 bases, with 9 bases lying between them. The germline V gene encodes CDR1 SGHTA and CDR2 FQGNSA. The CDR3 extends over 15 amino acids. For the CDR3, the DNA is TGTGCCAGCAGCTTAGCGGGGATGGTCTACAATGAGCAGTTCTTC. Protein: CASSLAGMVYNEQFF.

The sample holds a few counts of this clone. This chain uses TRBV7-2 with TRBJ1-1, with D perhaps matching TRBD1 (6 bases). CDR1 is SGHTA and CDR2 is FQGNSA in the germline V gene. This CDR3 region has 14 residues. The V end was cut by 7 bases, the J end by 6 bases, with 18 bases between. CDR3 protein: CASTRGGASPEAFF. CDR3 bases: TGTGCCAGCACCCGGGGGGGCGCTTCCCCTGAAGCTTTCTTT.

The chain combines TRBV30 with TRBJ2-7, with 9 bases that match TRBD1. Trimming cost V 0 bases and J 2 bases; bases outside gene matches: 2. There are 14 residues in the CDR3. Germline loops: CDR1 GTSNPN, CDR2 SVGIG (reference sequence). The CDR3 DNA follows: TGTGCCTGGAGTGTGGGGACAGGGCCCTACGAGCAGTACTTC. Its protein is CAWSVGTGPYEQYF.